Presented here are 23 T cell receptor beta chains from one specimen sequenced in a study of cytomegalovirus exposure and HLA in healthy donors. The repertoire was sequenced with immunoSEQ multiplex PCR; TCRdb's copy has only in-frame clones and lacks some. The sample consists of tens of thousands of clones, approximately 96% of them appearing once. Sequencing was performed on PBMCs. Receptor source: a man between 18 and 35 years old in good health and CMV-seropositive.

V usage is TRBV2 and J usage is TRBJ2-1; D perhaps matches TRBD1 (5 bases). This CDR3 contains 14 residues. Germline assignment: CDR1 SNHLY and CDR2 FYNNEI. Trimming took 6 bases from V and 9 from J, leaving 18 bases between them. Here the CDR3 reads CASSPDIGTVEQFF. CDR3 nucleotides: TGTGCCAGCAGCCCGGACATCGGAACGGTTGAGCAGTTCTTC.

This chain uses TRBV4-1 with TRBJ1-1; TRBD1 might be the D (6 bases). From germline, CDR1 is MGHRA and CDR2 YSYEKL. V shed 4 bases and J shed 3 bases, with 15 bases lying between them. The CDR3 runs to 15 residues. The CDR3 sequence: CASSPPRGADTEAFF. DNA for the CDR3: TGCGCCAGCAGCCCCCCTCGGGGGGCCGACACTGAAGCTTTCTTT.

The chain links TRBV27 to TRBJ2-1; TRBD1 is a possible D gene (5 bases). From germline, CDR1 is MNHEY and CDR2 SMNVEV (reference sequence). There are 11 residues in the CDR3. Trimming pared 8 bases from V and 7 bases from J, leaving 9 bases between. The CDR3 DNA reads as TGTGCCAGCCGCAGGGTGAATGAGCAGTTCTTC. Its protein product is CASRRVNEQFF.

This chain links TRBV7-9 with TRBJ2-7; 8 nucleotides agree with TRBD1. CDR1 is SEHNR, CDR2 FQNEAQ, per germline (reference sequence). J gave up 3 bases and V 1 base, and 8 bases lay outside the gene matches. The CDR3 has 16 residues. The CDR3 region has the DNA TGTGCCAGCAGCTTAGGCGAACAGGGGGAATACTACGAGCAGTACTTC. This codes for CASSLGEQGEYYEQYF. The full variable domain, its missing parts supplied by reference TRBV7-9 and TRBJ2-7, is DTGVSQNPRHKITKRGQNVTFRCDPISEHNRLYWYRQTLGQGPEFLTYFQNEAQLEKSRLLSDRFSAERPKGSFSTLEIQRTEQGDSAMYLCASSLGEQGEYYEQYFGPGTRLTVT.

CDR3 sequence: CASSFRGFQETQYF. The DNA for the CDR3 is TGTGCCAGCAGCTTTAGGGGTTTTCAAGAGACCCAGTACTTC. The rearrangement joins TRBV7-6 to TRBJ2-5, with D possibly being TRBD1 (5 bases). This CDR3 spans 14 amino acids. The germline CDR1 and CDR2 sequences are SGHVS and FNYEAQ. V lost 3 bases to trimming and J lost 2 bases, with 10 bases between them.

This rearrangement joins TRBV7-9 to TRBJ1-2; 8 bases agree with TRBD1. CDR1 is SEHNR, CDR2 FQNEAQ, per germline (reference sequence). The CDR3 spans 13 residues. With 5 bases clipped from V and 5 bases from J, the junction kept 4 bases outside the gene matches. The CDR3 DNA is TGTGCCAGCAGCCTGGACAGGGATTATGGCTACACCTTC. It encodes CASSLDRDYGYTF.

V usage is TRBV6-1 and J usage is TRBJ1-2; TRBD1 might be the D (6 bases). Germline assignment: CDR1 MNHNS and CDR2 SASEGT. V was trimmed by 6 bases and J by 2 bases, leaving 10 bases between them. This CDR3 region has 13 residues. The CDR3 DNA sequence: TGTGCCAGCAGGACAGGTCCAAACTATGGCTACACCTTC. Its protein is CASRTGPNYGYTF.

CDR3 residues: CASSFLGQGGDTEAFF. CDR3 coding DNA: TGTGCCAGCAGTTTCCTAGGACAGGGAGGGGACACTGAAGCTTTCTTT. The chain is built from TRBV27 and TRBJ1-1; 8 bases match TRBD1. Germline CDR1 MNHEY, CDR2 SMNVEV (reference sequence). The CDR3 extends over 16 amino acids. V shed 3 bases and J 3 bases; nucleotides not matched to a gene: 9.

The chain uses TRBV11-2 and TRBJ1-1, with D unclear. The CDR3 consists of 13 residues. Germline V gene data show CDR1 as SGHAT and CDR2 as FQNNGV. Deletions cut 0 bases from V and 6 bases from J, with 8 bases between. The CDR3 region has the DNA TGTGCCAGCAGCTTAGATACGCAGGCTGAAGCTTTCTTT. This encodes CASSLDTQAEAFF.

The CDR3 DNA is TGTGCCAGCAGGGGGACAGGGAACACCGGGGAGCTGTTTTTT. Translating gives CASRGTGNTGELFF. The chain is built from TRBV6-5 and TRBJ2-2; TRBD1 aligns across 8 bases. The germline V gene has CDR1 MNHEY and CDR2 SVGAGI. The CDR3 spans 14 residues. With 6 bases clipped from V and 1 base from J, the junction kept 1 base outside the gene matches.

The chain is built from TRBV7-3 and TRBJ2-5; 8 positions agree with TRBD2. CDR3 length: 13 amino acids. In germline, CDR1 is SGHTA, CDR2 FQGTGA. V lost 5 bases and J lost 5; bases outside the gene matches: 4. The chain's CDR3 is CASSRGGGETQYF. In nucleotides, the CDR3 is TGTGCCAGCAGCCGGGGGGGCGGCGAGACCCAGTACTTC.

This chain uses TRBV27 with TRBJ1-2, with 7 bases fitting TRBD1. The CDR3 sequence is 14 residues long. The germline V gene encodes CDR1 MNHEY and CDR2 SMNVEV (reference sequence). The trim removed 6 bases at V and 2 bases at J, leaving 6 bases unmatched. The CDR3 region is CASRRAGGNYGYTF. DNA of the CDR3: TGTGCCAGCAGAAGGGCAGGGGGAAACTATGGCTACACCTTC.

This clone appeared a single time. The chain carries TRBV28 and TRBJ1-2; D ambiguous. The CDR3 contains 12 residues. The V end was cut by 2 bases, the J end by 3 bases, with 4 bases between. Germline CDR1 and CDR2: MDHEN and SYDVKM. In nucleotides, the CDR3 is TGTGCCAGCAGTTTACCCTACTATGGCTACACCTTC. Its protein is CASSLPYYGYTF.

The chain couples TRBV19 to TRBJ2-7, with TRBD2 matching 14 bases. Trimming removed 3 bases from V and 5 bases from J; junction bases left unmatched: 3. CDR1 is LNHDA and CDR2 is SQIVND in the germline V gene (reference sequence). This CDR3 is built from 15 residues. CDR3 sequence reads: CASSIGTSGSDEQYF. The CDR3 nucleotides are TGTGCCAGTAGTATCGGGACTAGCGGGAGCGACGAGCAGTACTTC.

V is TRBV10-1 and J is TRBJ2-7; D is perhaps TRBD1 (6 bases). Germline CDR1 WNHNN, CDR2 SYGVQD (reference sequence). Trimming pared 5 bases from V and 2 bases from J, leaving 16 bases between. This CDR3 contains 15 residues. CDR3 residues: CASSLDSPGPYEQYF. CDR3 DNA: TGCGCCAGCAGTCTGGACAGCCCCGGGCCCTACGAGCAGTACTTC.

This sequence joins TRBV19 and TRBJ2-7, with 7 bases matching TRBD1. J gave up 0 bases and V 5 bases, and 7 bases lay outside the gene matches. Germline CDR1 and CDR2: LNHDA and SQIVND (reference sequence). The length of the CDR3 is 15 residues. CDR3 in DNA: TGTGCCAGTAGTTATAGTGGGACAGCCTCCTACGAGCAGTACTTC. It yields the protein CASSYSGTASYEQYF.

The rearrangement links TRBV11-3 to TRBJ2-1; 7 bases fit TRBD1. V dropped 3 bases and J dropped 6; count of bases not matched to a gene: 14. This CDR3 comprises 17 residues. Germline V gene data show CDR1 as SGHNT and CDR2 as YENEEA. The CDR3 here is CASSLDLTGAEGNEQFF. CDR3 DNA: TGTGCCAGCAGCTTGGACCTCACAGGGGCTGAAGGCAATGAGCAGTTCTTC.

J is TRBJ2-1 and V is TRBV11-3, with 8 bases identical to TRBD1. This CDR3 comprises 16 residues. Germline loops: CDR1 SGHNT, CDR2 YENEEA. J lost 3 bases, V lost 5 bases, and 9 bases had no gene match. CDR3 coding DNA: TGTGCCAGCAGCACAGACAGGGGTGTTTTCTACAATGAGCAGTTCTTC. It specifies CASSTDRGVFYNEQFF.

The chain recombines TRBV28 with TRBJ2-2; 7 bases agree with TRBD1. Germline-derived CDR1 and CDR2 are MDHEN and SYDVKM. CDR3 size: 14 residues. The junction had 6 bases not matched to a gene; V was cut back by 7 bases and J by 4 bases. The chain's CDR3 is CASKGDRVTGELFF. As DNA, the CDR3 is TGTGCCAGCAAGGGGGACAGAGTCACCGGGGAGCTGTTTTTT.

The chain recombines TRBV28 with TRBJ1-2; possibly TRBD1 for D (6 bases). CDR3 length equals 17 residues. Germline CDR1 MDHEN, CDR2 SYDVKM. V was pared by 6 bases and J by 4 bases, with 24 bases between. The CDR3 nucleotides are TGTGCCAGCAGCCCCGTGGGGGCGCAGAGGGAACTCTATGGCTACACCTTC. Encoded protein: CASSPVGAQRELYGYTF.

V gene TRBV7-2 combines with J gene TRBJ2-1; TRBD2 is a possible D gene (5 bases). CDR1 is SGHTA, CDR2 FQGNSA, per germline. Trimming took off 2 bases at V and 5 bases at J, with 16 bases between the two ends. CDR3 length equals 16 residues. The CDR3 nucleotides are TGTGCCAGCAGCTTATTGACCCAACTGCGGGACAATGAGCAGTTCTTC. This sequence encodes CASSLLTQLRDNEQFF. The full variable domain, with the rest looked up from reference TRBV7-2 and TRBJ2-1, is GAGVSQSPSNKVTEKGKDVELRCDPISGHTALYWYRQSLGQGLEFLIYFQGNSAPDKSGLPSDRFSAERTGGSVSTLTIQRTQQEDSAVYLCASSLLTQLRDNEQFFGPGTRLTVL.

CDR3 in DNA: TGTGCCAGCAGCTTGGGGACAGGGAAAGGTGAGCAGTTCTTC. Protein: CASSLGTGKGEQFF. The V call is TRBV7-9, the J call TRBJ2-1; the match to TRBD1 covers 9 bases. Per germline, CDR1 SEHNR and CDR2 FQNEAQ (reference sequence). This CDR3 has 14 amino acids. With V trimmed by 3 bases and J by 9 bases, 6 bases remained unmatched.

The rearrangement links TRBV7-9 to TRBJ2-1; D remains unclear. This CDR3 has 11 residues. V shed 6 bases and J shed 8 bases, with 8 bases lying between them. CDR1 and CDR2 from the germline V gene are SEHNR and FQNEAQ (reference sequence). This CDR3 reads CASSLLDEQFF. The CDR3, as DNA: TGTGCCAGCAGTTTGTTAGATGAGCAGTTCTTC.